In this sample, the clone carrying this TCR beta chain turned up many times. Its antigen remains unidentified. Absent ophthalmopathy progression within 18 months defined stable Graves' hyperthyroidism. Source material for PBMCs was over 8 ml fresh peripheral blood. The entry originates in a study of T cells in Graves' hyperthyroidism and ophthalmopathy. Germline lookup yields CDR1 GTSNPN and CDR2 SVGIG (reference sequence). V lost 0 bases and J 4 bases, leaving 12 bases between the germline ends. The CDR3 is made up of 14 amino acids. General study findings and limits: Stable hyperthyroidism was told apart from ophthalmopathy by a model built on 13 V-J features.

Amplified TCR beta CDR3 regions derived from RNA transcripts. In the first-round RT-PCR of the TCR CDR3, the HTBI primer set was used. TCRdb reprocessed the multiplex PCR reads via MiXCR and lists one record per CDR3 protein. The sample has 95,000 to 110,000 distinct CDR3 sequences; 16% are singletons. The V call is TRBV30, the J call TRBJ1-2; TRBD1 is a possible D gene (5 bases). The sequence derives from a woman aged 50 to 60 with Graves' hyperthyroidism. The source material was blood. The chain's CDR3 is CAWSVRPDIYGYTF. The DNA for the CDR3 is TGTGCCTGGAGTGTCCGACCGGACATCTATGGCTACACCTTC.